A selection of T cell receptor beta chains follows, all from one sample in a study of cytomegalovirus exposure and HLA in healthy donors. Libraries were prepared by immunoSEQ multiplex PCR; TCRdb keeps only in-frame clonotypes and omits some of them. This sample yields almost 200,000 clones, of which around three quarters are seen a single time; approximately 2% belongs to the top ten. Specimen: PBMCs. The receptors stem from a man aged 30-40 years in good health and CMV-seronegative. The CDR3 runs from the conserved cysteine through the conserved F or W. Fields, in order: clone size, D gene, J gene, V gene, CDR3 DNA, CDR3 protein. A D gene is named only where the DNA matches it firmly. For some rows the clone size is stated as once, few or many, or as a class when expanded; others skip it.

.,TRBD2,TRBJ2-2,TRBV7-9,TGTGCCAGCAGCGGTAGACTAGCGGGAGTACTCCACACCGGGGAGCTGTTTTTT,CASSGRLAGVLHTGELFF
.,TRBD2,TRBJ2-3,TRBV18,TGTGCCAGCTCACCATGGACTAGCGGGAGAGCAGATACGCAGTATTTT,CASSPWTSGRADTQYF
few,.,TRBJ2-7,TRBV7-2,TGTGCCAGCAGCCCAACCGCCCACGAGCAGTACTTC,CASSPTAHEQYF
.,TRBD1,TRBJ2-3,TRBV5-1,TGCGCCAGCAGCTTGATACAGGGGCGGTCCACAGATACGCAGTATTTT,CASSLIQGRSTDTQYF
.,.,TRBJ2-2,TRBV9,TGTGCCAGCAGCGTAGATGGCAGGCAAACCGGGGAGCTGTCTTTT,CASSVDGRQTGELSF
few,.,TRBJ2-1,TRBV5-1,TGCGCCAGCAGCTCGGCCGGTCTAGCGTCGGGCGACAATGAGCAGTTCTTC,CASSSAGLASGDNEQFF
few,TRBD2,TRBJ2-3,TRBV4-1,TGCGCCAGCAGCCAACCCCGGACTAGCGGGAGGATAGTAGATACGCAGTATTTT,CASSQPRTSGRIVDTQYF
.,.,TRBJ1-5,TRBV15,TGTGCCACCAGCAGAGATCGGGGACACAATCAGCCCCAGCATTTT,CATSRDRGHNQPQHF
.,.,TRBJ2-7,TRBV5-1,TGCGCCAGCAGCTTGATGGGACACAATCCCTACGAGCAGTACTTC,CASSLMGHNPYEQYF
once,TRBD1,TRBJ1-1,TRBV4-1,TGCGCCAGCAGCCAAGGTACGACAGGGTGGATTGGCACTGAAGCTTTCTTT,CASSQGTTGWIGTEAFF
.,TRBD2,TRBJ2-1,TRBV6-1,TGTGCCAGCAGTCCAGCGGGAGAATCCTACAATGAGCAGTTCTTC,CASSPAGESYNEQFF
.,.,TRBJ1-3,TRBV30,TGTGCCTGGAGTGACCCTCCGGGTAGCTCTGGAAACACCATATATTTT,CAWSDPPGSSGNTIYF
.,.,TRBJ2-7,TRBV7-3,TGTGCCAGCAGCTTATGGTTCAGGGCCTACGAGCAGTACTTC,CASSLWFRAYEQYF
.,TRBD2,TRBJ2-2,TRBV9,TGTGCCAGCAGCGTTGGACTAGCGGGACACACCGGGGAGCTGTTTTTT,CASSVGLAGHTGELFF
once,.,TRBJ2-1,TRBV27,TGTGCCAGCAGTTTACAAGCCGGGAGCTCCTACAATGAGCAGTTCTTC,CASSLQAGSSYNEQFF
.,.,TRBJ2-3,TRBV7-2,TGTGCCAGCAGCCCACAGAGGGCGGCAAACACAGATACGCAGTATTTT,CASSPQRAANTDTQYF
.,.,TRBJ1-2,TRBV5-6,TGTGCCAGCAGCAAAAACCCCTCAGGGTCCTATGGCTACACCTTC,CASSKNPSGSYGYTF
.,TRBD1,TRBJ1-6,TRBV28,TGTGCCAGCAGTCTAGGACAGGGCGCTGATAATTCACCCCTCCACTTT,CASSLGQGADNSPLHF
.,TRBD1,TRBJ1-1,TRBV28,TGTGCCAGCAGTTCCCCGGGGACAGTGAAAACTGAAGCTTTCTTT,CASSSPGTVKTEAFF
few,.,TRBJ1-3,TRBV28,TGTGCCAGCATGGCCCCCAGGTTGGGAGATGGAAACACCATATATTTT,CASMAPRLGDGNTIYF
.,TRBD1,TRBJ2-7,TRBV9,TGTGCCAGCAGCTTGGAGACAGGGGAAACCTACGAGCAGTACTTC,CASSLETGETYEQYF
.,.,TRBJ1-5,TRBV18,TGTGCCAGCTCACCGATTCAGGGTCAGCCCCAGCATTTT,CASSPIQGQPQHF
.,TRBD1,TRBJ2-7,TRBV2,TGTGCCAGCAGTGAGAGGACAGGCTACGAGCAGTACTTC,CASSERTGYEQYF
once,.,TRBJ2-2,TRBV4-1,TGCGCCAGCAGCCAAAACAGGGCAACGAACACCGGGGAGCTGTTTTTT,CASSQNRATNTGELFF
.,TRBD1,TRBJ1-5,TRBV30,TGTGCCTGGAGCCTGGGACAGAGCAATCAGCCCCAGCATTTT,CAWSLGQSNQPQHF
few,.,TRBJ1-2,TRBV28,TGTGCCAGCAGTTTAGACCCGACAGTCGACTATGGCTACACCTTC,CASSLDPTVDYGYTF
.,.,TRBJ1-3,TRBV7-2,TGTGCCACAATATCGGCGGCAAACACCATATATTTT,CATISAANTIYF
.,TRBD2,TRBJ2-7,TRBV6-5,TGTGCCAGCAGTTACCCGGCTAGCGGGAGACCCTACGAGCAGTACTTC,CASSYPASGRPYEQYF
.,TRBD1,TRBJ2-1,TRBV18,TGTGCCAGCTCACAGGGACAGGTTTACTACAATGAGCAGTTCTTC,CASSQGQVYYNEQFF
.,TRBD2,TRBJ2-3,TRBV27,TGTGCCTCCCGTCAGGGAGGGATCGATACGCAGTATTTT,CASRQGGIDTQYF
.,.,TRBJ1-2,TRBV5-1,TGCGCCAGCAGCGCTAGGGAGGCGGGCGACTATGGCTACACCTTC,CASSAREAGDYGYTF
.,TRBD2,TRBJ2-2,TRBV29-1,TGCAGCGTTGGGTTTAGCGGGATAGCCGGGGAGCTGTTTTTT,CSVGFSGIAGELFF
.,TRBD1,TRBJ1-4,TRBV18,TGTGCCAGCTACCCCGGAGGGACAGGGAGGGAAAAACTGTTTTTT,CASYPGGTGREKLFF
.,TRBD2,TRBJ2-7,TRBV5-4,TGTGCCAGCAGTACCGGGACTAGTCTCTCCTACGAGCAGTACTTC,CASSTGTSLSYEQYF
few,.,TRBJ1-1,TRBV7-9,TGTGCCAGCAGCCTTCAACTACAAAAGGTTGTGAACACTGAAGCTTTCTTT,CASSLQLQKVVNTEAFF
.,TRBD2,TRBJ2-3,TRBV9,TGTGCCAGCAGCGTCGCGGGAGGTTGGGGGGATCATACGCAGTATTTT,CASSVAGGWGDHTQYF
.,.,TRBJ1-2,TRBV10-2,TGCGCCAGCAGCCCCACCGGGGGGGGCGATGGCTACACCTTC,CASSPTGGGDGYTF
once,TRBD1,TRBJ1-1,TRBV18,TGTGCCAGCTCACAAAGACCCGGGACAGGGGTTACTGAAGCTTTCTTT,CASSQRPGTGVTEAFF